The TCR beta chain under discussion was sequenced for a study of blood T cell repertoires in COVID-19. Study overall: Samples representing acute and convalescent COVID-19 were sourced from the United States, Italy and Spain. The analysed material was cDNA or gDNA that came from T cells, B-cell-depleted T cells, or PBMCs.

Per the authors' pipeline: Reference gene primer amplification yielded estimated nucleated cell counts. The repertoire was sequenced with immunoSEQ multiplex PCR; TCRdb's copy has only in-frame clones and lacks some. D and trimming were read from the DNA, whereas the V and J calls and clone size are those reported in that table. This table has about 200,000 clones, about nine tenths appearing once. The CDR3 is made up of 13 amino acids. Trimming shortened V by 6 bases and J by 5 bases, and 10 bases separated the two germline ends. Per the germline V gene, CDR1 is MNHNY and CDR2 is SVGAGI (reference sequence).

This receptor was taken from an elderly man with acute or convalescent COVID-19. Sequenced: peripheral blood. The V gene is TRBV6-6, the J gene TRBJ1-4, with D tentatively TRBD1 (6 bases). The CDR3 loop is CASRDSRNEKLFF. The DNA of the CDR3 is TGTGCCAGCAGGGACAGCCGAAATGAAAAACTGTTTTTT.